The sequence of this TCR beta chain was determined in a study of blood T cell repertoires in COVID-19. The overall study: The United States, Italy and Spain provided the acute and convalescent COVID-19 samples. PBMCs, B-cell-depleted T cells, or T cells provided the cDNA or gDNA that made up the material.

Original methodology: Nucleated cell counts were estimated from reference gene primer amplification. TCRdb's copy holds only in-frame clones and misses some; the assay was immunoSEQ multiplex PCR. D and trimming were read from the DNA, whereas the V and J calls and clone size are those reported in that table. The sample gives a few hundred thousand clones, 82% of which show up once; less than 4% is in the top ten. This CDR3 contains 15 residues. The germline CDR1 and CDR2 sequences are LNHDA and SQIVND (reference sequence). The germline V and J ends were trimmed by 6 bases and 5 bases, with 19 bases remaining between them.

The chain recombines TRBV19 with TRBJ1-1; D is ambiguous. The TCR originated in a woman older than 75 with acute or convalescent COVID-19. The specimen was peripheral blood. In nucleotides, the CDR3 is TGTGCCAGTAGATCCGCCCTGCTTCGGAGAACTGAAGCTTTCTTT. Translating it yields CASRSALLRRTEAFF.